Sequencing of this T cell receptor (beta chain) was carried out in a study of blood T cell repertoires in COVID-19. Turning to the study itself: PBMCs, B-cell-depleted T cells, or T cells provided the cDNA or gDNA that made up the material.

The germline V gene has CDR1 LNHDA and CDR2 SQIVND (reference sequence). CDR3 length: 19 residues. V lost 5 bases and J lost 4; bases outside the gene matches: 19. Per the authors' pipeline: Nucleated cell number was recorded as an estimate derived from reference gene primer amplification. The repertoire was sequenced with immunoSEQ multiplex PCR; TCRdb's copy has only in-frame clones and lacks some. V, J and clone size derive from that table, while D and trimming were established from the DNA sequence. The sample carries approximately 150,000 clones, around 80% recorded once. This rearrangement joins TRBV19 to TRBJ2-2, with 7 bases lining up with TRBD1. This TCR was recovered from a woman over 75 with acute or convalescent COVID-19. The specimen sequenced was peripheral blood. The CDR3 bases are TGTGCCAGTAGTCCCCTCCGGGTACAGGGGAAGGGTAGCACCGGGGAGCTGTTTTTT. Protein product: CASSPLRVQGKGSTGELFF.